A selection of T cell receptor beta chains follows, all from one sample in a study of blood T cells in healthy people across ages. A single record per CDR3 protein comes from TCRdb applying MiXCR to the 5' RACE reads. The sample has approximately 800,000 distinct CDR3 sequences; 25% are singletons. These same data were also listed under a study on T cells of mothers and their children.

The sample taken for sequencing was blood. These receptors originate from a boy aged 10-17 years in good health. Both conserved end residues are trimmed from each CDR3.

v_call cdr3_length cdr3_aa
TRBV11-2 15 ASRGLAGVTSSYEQY
TRBV6-2/TRBV6-3 13 ASSYGQEATMKQF
TRBV20-1 13 SAPTGASSYNEQF
TRBV7-2 13 ASSPNLKGGTEAF
TRBV4-1 12 ASSPGQREVEQF
TRBV7-9 13 ASSASTVLDNEQF
TRBV4-3 14 ASSQDFSYLQETQY
TRBV7-2 13 ASSFSGGGAYEQY
TRBV15 12 ATSTGPSTDTQY
TRBV7-2 11 ASSLRGGVGAS
TRBV9 13 ASSVGGTAGNEQF